Below are 4 T cell receptor beta chains sequenced from a single sample in a study of cytomegalovirus exposure and HLA in healthy donors. The study ran its PCR with 60 Vbeta and 13 Jbeta primers. TCRdb's copy holds only in-frame clones and misses some; the assay was immunoSEQ multiplex PCR. The sample yields 130,000 or so clones, over 70% seen once. Material: PBMCs. The source is a woman aged 40 to 50 in good health and CMV-seropositive.

The chain couples TRBV10-3 to TRBJ1-2; a possible D gene is TRBD1 (6 bases). Trimming removed 3 bases at V and 4 bases at J, with 15 bases between. Germline V gives CDR1 ENHRY, CDR2 SYGVKD. This CDR3 is 15 amino acids long. The CDR3 coding sequence is TGTGCCATCAGTGATAATACAGGGAGTCGCTATGGCTACACCTTC. Translation gives CAISDNTGSRYGYTF.

The chain uses TRBV6-1 and TRBJ2-3, with 7 bases identical to TRBD2. V trimming: 1 base; J trimming: 5 bases; junction bases outside the gene matches: 6. CDR1 and CDR2 (germline): MNHNS, SASEGT. This CDR3 contains 15 residues. The CDR3 region is CASSEGRVAGDTQYF. The CDR3 region has the DNA TGTGCCAGCAGTGAAGGGAGGGTAGCGGGAGATACGCAGTATTTT.

This clone has just one count. The chain has TRBV15 and TRBJ1-3; D may be TRBD1 (5 bases). CDR3 length: 16 residues. CDR1 LNHNV and CDR2 YYDKDF come from the germline V gene (reference sequence). V was clipped by 2 bases and J by 1 base, with 12 bases between them. CDR3 DNA: TGTGCCACCAGCAGACACCAGGGTGTGTCTGGAAACACCATATATTTT. This gives the protein CATSRHQGVSGNTIYF.

CDR3 DNA sequence: TGTGCCAGCAGCTTAGGGGGGGGGATCAACTCCCTCTACGAGCAGTACTTC. This translates into CASSLGGGINSLYEQYF. This sequence joins TRBV13 and TRBJ2-7; 7 positions agree with TRBD2. The CDR3 spans 17 residues. CDR1 is PRHDT and CDR2 is FYEKMQ in the germline V gene (reference sequence). The V segment lost 0 bases and the J segment 3 bases; nucleotides outside the gene matches: 11.